The next 28 T cell receptor beta chains were all read from a single sample in a study of blood T cell repertoires in COVID-19. Only in-frame clones appear in the TCRdb table, and some are missing; sequencing was by immunoSEQ multiplex PCR. The table shows some 150,000 clones, with approximately 84% occurring only once. Material for sequencing was peripheral blood. The receptors come from a human donor in a cohort sampled during active COVID-19.

The chain carries TRBV27 and TRBJ1-3; a weak D match, TRBD1 (5 bases). CDR3 length equals 17 residues. The V gene lost 5 bases and the J gene lost 4 bases, with 21 bases spanning the gap. The germline V gene has CDR1 MNHEY and CDR2 SMNVEV (reference sequence). CDR3 in amino acids: CASSPSRNLAGGNTIYF. DNA for the CDR3: TGTGCCAGCAGTCCATCCAGAAACCTGGCAGGGGGAAACACCATATATTTT.

The J gene is TRBJ2-2, the V gene TRBV3-1 (or the pseudogene TRBV3-2); D might be TRBD1 (6 bases). Between the trimmed V and J ends, which lost 3 bases and 4 bases, there was a span of 12 bases. This CDR3 contains 15 residues. Germline CDR1 is LGHDT and CDR2 is YNNKEL (reference sequence). CDR3 residues: CASSHAGESTGELFF. DNA of the CDR3: TGTGCCAGCAGCCACGCAGGGGAAAGCACCGGGGAGCTGTTTTTT.

As to this clone: Other DNA sequences in the same sample also yield this CDR3. The chain is built from TRBV15 and TRBJ1-1; D unresolved. V gave up 3 bases and J gave up 0 bases, with 8 bases separating them. The germline V gene has CDR1 LNHNV and CDR2 YYDKDF (reference sequence). The length of the CDR3 is 14 residues. The CDR3 spells CATSRGGMNTEAFF. CDR3 DNA sequence: TGTGCCACCAGCAGGGGAGGGATGAACACTGAAGCTTTCTTT.

Turning to this clone: Other DNA sequences in the sample encode the same CDR3. CDR3 sequence reads: CASSLGQGGQPQHF. In nucleotides, the CDR3 is TGTGCCAGTAGCCTGGGACAGGGGGGTCAGCCCCAGCATTTT. The V gene is TRBV19, the J gene TRBJ1-5; 11 nucleotides match TRBD1. CDR1 is LNHDA and CDR2 is SQIVND in the germline V gene (reference sequence). This CDR3 is 14 amino acids long. The V gene end was trimmed by 6 bases and the J gene end by 6 bases; junction bases not matched to a gene: 4.

The chain uses TRBV5-1 and TRBJ2-3, with no clear D. Germline CDR1 and CDR2: SGHRS and YFSETQ. CDR3 length: 15 amino acids. V dropped 0 bases and J dropped 2 bases, with 10 bases sitting between them. The chain's CDR3 is CASSLGLTLTDTQYF. The CDR3 coding sequence is TGCGCCAGCAGCTTGGGCCTAACCCTCACAGATACGCAGTATTTT. The full variable domain, in which reference TRBV5-1 and TRBJ2-3 provide the parts outside the CDR3, is KAGVTQTPRYLIKTRGQQVTLSCSPISGHRSVSWYQQTPGQGLQFLFEYFSETQRNKGNFPGRFSGRQFSNSRSEMNVSTLELGDSALYLCASSLGLTLTDTQYFGPGTRLTVL.

This clone was seen a few times. The chain recombines TRBV27 with TRBJ1-2, with a tentative D call TRBD1 (6 bases). Trimming removed 2 bases from V and 5 bases from J, with 15 bases in between. The CDR3 consists of 15 residues. Germline values: CDR1 MNHEY, CDR2 SMNVEV (reference sequence). CDR3 region: CASSLGTPREYGYTF. CDR3 sequence (DNA): TGTGCCAGCAGTTTAGGGACACCGAGGGAATATGGCTACACCTTC.

V is TRBV5-1 and J is TRBJ2-7; D might be TRBD1 (6 bases). Germline CDR1 and CDR2: SGHRS and YFSETQ. There are 14 residues in the CDR3. V lost 5 bases, J lost 3 bases, and 15 bases lay in between. As DNA, the CDR3 is TGCGCCAGCAGGGGTTTAGGGGGAGTCTACGAGCAGTACTTC. Translation: CASRGLGGVYEQYF. Together with reference TRBV5-1 and TRBJ2-7, the CDR3 gives the full variable domain: KAGVTQTPRYLIKTRGQQVTLSCSPISGHRSVSWYQQTPGQGLQFLFEYFSETQRNKGNFPGRFSGRQFSNSRSEMNVSTLELGDSALYLCASRGLGGVYEQYFGPGTRLTVT.

This sequence joins TRBV5-1 and TRBJ1-5, with TRBD1 identical over 8 bases. Germline CDR1 and CDR2: SGHRS and YFSETQ. The length of the CDR3 is 14 residues. J lost 6 bases, V lost 4 bases, and 6 bases had no gene match. The CDR3 sequence is CASSVGQGAQPQHF. The CDR3 DNA follows: TGCGCCAGCAGCGTCGGACAGGGCGCTCAGCCCCAGCATTTT.

This clone came up once. The rearrangement links TRBV5-4 to TRBJ2-5, with 15 nucleotides matching TRBD2. Germline-derived CDR1 and CDR2 are SGHNT and YYREEE (reference sequence). This CDR3 comprises 17 residues. V shed 2 bases and J 1 base; nucleotides not matched to a gene: 3. CDR3 DNA: TGTGCCAGCAGCTTTGGACTAGCGGGGGGGGTCCAAGAGACCCAGTACTTC. Amino acid sequence: CASSFGLAGGVQETQYF.

The gene calls are TRBV3-1 (or the pseudogene TRBV3-2) and TRBJ2-5; TRBD2 matches at 14 bases. Looked up from germline, CDR1 is LGHDT and CDR2 is YNNKEL (reference sequence). The CDR3 runs to 20 residues. With V trimmed by 3 bases and J by 2 bases, 14 bases remained unmatched. The CDR3 reads CASSHWTSGGSFALQETQYF. CDR3 DNA: TGTGCCAGCAGCCATTGGACTAGCGGGGGGTCCTTTGCACTACAAGAGACCCAGTACTTC.

The chain joins TRBV14 to TRBJ1-2, with D hard to call. The ends were cut back, 5 bases at V and 5 bases at J, with 9 bases in the middle. The length of the CDR3 is 12 residues. Germline V gives CDR1 SGHDN, CDR2 FVKESK. This CDR3 reads CASSAAEYGYTF. CDR3 nucleotides: TGTGCCAGCAGCGCTGCAGAATATGGCTACACCTTC.

This chain uses TRBV10-1 with TRBJ1-1, with 10 positions matching TRBD1. Germline V CDR1 and CDR2: WNHNN, SYGVQD (reference sequence). The CDR3 spans 14 residues. Trimming took 5 bases from V and 7 from J; bases not matched to a gene: 7. The CDR3 region is CASSKPGQGREAFF. The CDR3 DNA follows: TGCGCCAGCAGTAAACCGGGACAGGGGCGTGAAGCTTTCTTT.

The chain is built from TRBV28 and TRBJ1-2; TRBD1 might be the D (6 bases). The CDR3 runs 14 residues. Germline V gene data show CDR1 as MDHEN and CDR2 as SYDVKM. Deletions cut 7 bases from V and 7 bases from J, with 19 bases between. CDR3 sequence reads: CASTKPGVRSGYTF. CDR3 in DNA: TGTGCCAGCACTAAGCCAGGGGTCAGGAGTGGCTACACCTTC.

The rearrangement joins TRBV9 to TRBJ2-1, with a tentative D call TRBD2 (7 bases). V gave up 0 bases and J gave up 9 bases, with 13 bases separating them. This CDR3 has 14 residues. The germline V gene has CDR1 SGDLS and CDR2 YYNGEE. CDR3 region: CASSVVGGASEQFF. CDR3 in DNA: TGTGCCAGCAGCGTAGTAGGGGGGGCCTCTGAGCAGTTCTTC.

This chain connects TRBV6-4 to TRBJ2-1; 11 bases fit TRBD2. Germline V gene lookup returns CDR1 MRHNA and CDR2 SNTAGT. Trimming took 5 bases from V and 2 from J; bases not matched to a gene: 14. CDR3 size: 19 residues. In DNA, the CDR3 is TGTGCCAGCAGTAAGCTAGCGGGGGGCCTAGGATCCGCCTACAATGAGCAGTTCTTC. Translating it yields CASSKLAGGLGSAYNEQFF.

This sequence joins TRBV28 and TRBJ1-1; D is uncertain. The V gene's germline CDR1 is MDHEN and CDR2 SYDVKM. V was trimmed by 4 bases and J by 1 base, leaving 13 bases between them. The CDR3 is made up of 15 amino acids. The CDR3 DNA follows: TGTGCCAGCAGTTCCCATGGACTGGGGAACACTGAAGCTTTCTTT. Its translation: CASSSHGLGNTEAFF.

V usage is TRBV5-1 and J usage is TRBJ2-7, with TRBD1 identical over 7 bases. Looked up from germline, CDR1 is SGHRS and CDR2 is YFSETQ. V was pared by 4 bases and J by 1 base, with 5 bases of the junction left unmatched. The CDR3 totals 14 residues. The CDR3 DNA is TGCGCCAGCAGCGGGGGACAGAGTTCCTACGAGCAGTACTTC. Its translation: CASSGGQSSYEQYF. Looking up the rest from reference TRBV5-1 and TRBJ2-7 gives the full variable domain: KAGVTQTPRYLIKTRGQQVTLSCSPISGHRSVSWYQQTPGQGLQFLFEYFSETQRNKGNFPGRFSGRQFSNSRSEMNVSTLELGDSALYLCASSGGQSSYEQYFGPGTRLTVT.

The V call is TRBV6-5, the J call TRBJ1-1; 10 bases fit TRBD1. The CDR3 has 15 residues. The V gene end was trimmed by 5 bases and the J gene end by 5 bases; junction bases not matched to a gene: 8. CDR1 and CDR2 from the germline V gene are MNHEY and SVGAGI. DNA for the CDR3: TGTGCCAGCAGTCGCGAGACAGGGGGCATGACTGAAGCTTTCTTT. Its translation is CASSRETGGMTEAFF.

This sequence joins TRBV11-2 and TRBJ2-1; 9 positions agree with TRBD1. This CDR3 is 16 amino acids long. V shed 3 bases and J 7 bases; nucleotides not matched to a gene: 10. Germline CDR1 reads SGHAT; CDR2 reads FQNNGV. The DNA for the CDR3 is TGTGCCAGCAGCTTGGCCGGGACAGGGATTGGGAATGAGCAGTTCTTC. Translated, it gives CASSLAGTGIGNEQFF.

The chain is built from TRBV5-1 and TRBJ1-1, with 9 bases identical to TRBD1. Germline trimming cut 3 bases from V and 3 bases from J; bases unmatched to any gene: 6. Germline loops: CDR1 SGHRS, CDR2 YFSETQ. The CDR3 runs to 15 residues. This CDR3 is CASSWGDRVDTEAFF. Written as DNA, the CDR3 is TGCGCCAGCAGCTGGGGGGACAGGGTCGACACTGAAGCTTTCTTT.

The rearrangement uses TRBV9 and TRBJ2-2; D is undetermined. Germline V gives CDR1 SGDLS, CDR2 YYNGEE. Trimming removed 5 bases at V and 8 bases at J, with 16 bases between. CDR3 length: 14 amino acids. Here the CDR3 reads CASSSETRSGELFF. The DNA of the CDR3 is TGTGCCAGCAGTTCGGAGACCCGTTCTGGGGAGCTGTTTTTT. The whole variable domain, filled in from reference TRBV9 and TRBJ2-2, reads DSGVTQTPKHLITATGQRVTLRCSPRSGDLSVYWYQQSLDQGLQFLIQYYNGEERAKGNILERFSAQQFPDLHSELNLSSLELGDSALYFCASSSETRSGELFFGEGSRLTVL.

In DNA, the CDR3 is TGTGCCAGCAGACAACGGACAGGGGGCACAGATACGCAGTATTTT. Its protein product is CASRQRTGGTDTQYF. The chain employs TRBV6-5 and TRBJ2-3; 9 nucleotides line up with TRBD1. The V gene end was trimmed by 6 bases and the J gene end by 1 base; junction bases not matched to a gene: 5. Germline assignment: CDR1 MNHEY and CDR2 SVGAGI. The CDR3 contains 15 residues.

This chain joins TRBV9 and TRBJ1-2; weak D call: TRBD1 (6 bases). The CDR3 extends over 15 amino acids. V lost 4 bases, J lost 3 bases, and 16 bases lay in between. Germline V lookup: CDR1 SGDLS, CDR2 YYNGEE. This CDR3 is CASSPPPGDYYGYTF. For the CDR3, the DNA is TGTGCCAGCAGCCCACCCCCAGGGGATTACTATGGCTACACCTTC.

The rearrangement joins TRBV19 to TRBJ1-1, with a tentative D call TRBD1 (6 bases). This CDR3 comprises 14 residues. Germline assignment: CDR1 LNHDA and CDR2 SQIVND (reference sequence). V lost 3 bases to trimming and J lost 3 bases, with 11 bases between them. The CDR3 coding sequence is TGTGCCAGTAGTATTGGGGGCGCGGACACTGAAGCTTTCTTT. It is translated as CASSIGGADTEAFF. The variable domain in full, completed from reference TRBV19 and TRBJ1-1, reads DGGITQSPKYLFRKEGQNVTLSCEQNLNHDAMYWYRQDPGQGLRLIYYSQIVNDFQKGDIAEGYSVSREKKESFPLTVTSAQKNPTAFYLCASSIGGADTEAFFGQGTRLTVV.

The rearrangement links TRBV3-1 (or the pseudogene TRBV3-2) to TRBJ1-4; D unresolved. CDR1 and CDR2 from the germline V gene are LGHDT and YNNKEL (reference sequence). CDR3 length equals 14 residues. V dropped 5 bases and J dropped 0 bases, with 7 bases sitting between them. CDR3 sequence reads: CASSKTATNEKLFF. The CDR3 DNA sequence: TGTGCCAGCAGCAAAACTGCAACTAATGAAAAACTGTTTTTT.

The sample holds a few counts of this clone. Other DNA sequences in this sample translate to the same CDR3. V gene TRBV12-3 or TRBV12-4 combines with J gene TRBJ1-6, with D unresolved. V shed 6 bases and J shed 7 bases, with 10 bases lying between them. The length of the CDR3 is 13 residues. For the CDR3, the DNA is TGTGCCAGCAGATCCGGCGGAAATTCACCCCTCCACTTT. Protein sequence: CASRSGGNSPLHF.

The genes are TRBV7-9 and TRBJ2-2; no clear D. This CDR3 is 16 amino acids long. V was clipped by 11 bases and J by 5 bases, with 24 bases between them. Germline assignment: CDR1 SEHNR and CDR2 FQNEAQ (reference sequence). CDR3 amino acids: CAYSNPTARRTGELFF. CDR3 DNA sequence: TGTGCCTACAGCAATCCGACCGCCCGTAGAACCGGGGAGCTGTTTTTT.

V is TRBV20-1 and J is TRBJ2-1; D remains ambiguous. Trimming left V 8 bases short and J 7 bases short, with 3 bases between. This CDR3 region has 8 residues. In germline, CDR1 is DFQATT, CDR2 SNEGSKA (reference sequence). The CDR3 spells CSRNEQFF. The CDR3 nucleotides read TGCAGTCGTAATGAGCAGTTCTTC.